The 6 T cell receptor beta chains given below trace back to one sample, sequenced in a study of cytomegalovirus exposure and HLA in healthy donors. This PCR relied on a set of 60 Vbeta primers and 13 Jbeta primers. The method was immunoSEQ multiplex PCR; TCRdb's version includes in-frame clones alone and lacks a portion of them. In all, the sample yields some 150,000 clones. Sequenced: PBMCs. The receptors stem from a woman aged 18-30 years in good health and CMV-seronegative.

The rearrangement links TRBV7-2 to TRBJ2-1; 14 nucleotides line up with TRBD2. Trimming at V came to 4 bases and at J to 5 bases, leaving 7 bases not matched to a gene. CDR1 is SGHTA, CDR2 FQGNSA, per germline. This CDR3 region has 17 residues. The DNA for the CDR3 is TGTGCCAGCAGCTCACCGACTAGCGGGAGGGGCCACAATGAGCAGTTCTTC. Its translation: CASSSPTSGRGHNEQFF.

The rearrangement joins TRBV6-5 to TRBJ1-6; no definite D call. Germline loops: CDR1 MNHEY, CDR2 SVGAGI. This CDR3 has 14 residues. Trimming removed 6 bases at V and 6 bases at J, with 12 bases between. The CDR3 protein is CASRDTWANSPLHF. In nucleotides, the CDR3 is TGTGCCAGCAGGGATACGTGGGCTAATTCACCCCTCCACTTT.

The rearrangement uses TRBV21-1 and TRBJ2-7; no DNA check was done on the table's D call, TRBD2. TRBV21-1 is shown as a pseudogene. CDR3 length: 14 residues. The CDR3 is CASSIGGSAYEQYF. For the CDR3, the DNA is TGTGCCAGCAGCATCGGGGGGTCCGCCTACGAGCAGTACTTC.

This CDR3 is CASSEPGHRNTEAFF. As DNA, the CDR3 is TGTGCCAGCAGTGAACCGGGACACCGGAACACTGAAGCTTTCTTT. The gene calls are TRBV6-1 and TRBJ1-1; perhaps TRBD1 as D (6 bases). The CDR3 has 15 amino acids. Germline lookup yields CDR1 MNHNS and CDR2 SASEGT. Trimming pared 2 bases from V and 1 base from J, leaving 11 bases between.

V usage is TRBV4-1 and J usage is TRBJ2-4, with D hard to call. V was clipped by 0 bases and J by 1 base, with 13 bases between them. Germline V gene data show CDR1 as MGHRA and CDR2 as YSYEKL. The CDR3 sequence is 17 residues long. The CDR3 nucleotides are TGCGCCAGCAGCCAAGAGGGCTTAGGCAGGGCCAAAAACATTCAGTACTTC. It encodes CASSQEGLGRAKNIQYF.

The J gene is TRBJ1-1, the V gene TRBV14; D may be TRBD1 (5 bases). The CDR3 has 15 residues. Trimming removed 0 bases at V and 1 base at J, with 9 bases between. Looked up from germline, CDR1 is SGHDN and CDR2 is FVKESK. The CDR3 coding sequence is TGTGCCAGCAGCCAAGATAGGGGCGGGAACACTGAAGCTTTCTTT. Its protein product is CASSQDRGGNTEAFF.